This T cell receptor beta chain came from a study of shared clonotypes between healthy human individuals. The wider study: Each donor's CD8 memory used one plate, CD8 naive two, each CD4 subset three.

The length of the CDR3 is 14 residues. Trimming cost V 4 bases and J 0 bases, with 13 bases left between them. The germline V gene has CDR1 SQVTM and CDR2 ANQGSEA. Cells designated naive CD8 were CD45RO-negative and were positively selected for CCR7, with terminally differentiated effector memory CD45RA+ cells excluded. Repertoires were generated with immunoSEQ multiplex PCR, while TCRdb's copy carries only in-frame clones and drops some. The sample records around 2,000,000 clones, approximately 95% being singletons. The sequencing input was naive CD8+ T cells sorted from blood. The receptor's source is a young man in good health. The chain employs TRBV29-1 and TRBJ2-7, with D possibly TRBD2 on 5 matching bases. CDR3 bases: TGCAGCGTTGGTGAGGGTCCCAGCTCCTACGAGCAGTACTTC. It specifies CSVGEGPSSYEQYF.